Sequencing of this T cell receptor beta chain was carried out in a study of cytomegalovirus exposure and HLA in healthy donors. This PCR relied on a set of 60 Vbeta primers and 13 Jbeta primers. Profiling relied on immunoSEQ multiplex PCR, and the TCRdb table lists in-frame clones only, not all of them. The profile shows more than 95,000 clones, under 85% of them singletons. V lost 2 bases, J lost 8 bases, and 21 bases lay in between. The CDR3 spans 15 residues. Germline V gene lookup returns CDR1 GTSNPN and CDR2 SVGIG (reference sequence). Specimen: PBMCs. V gene TRBV30 combines with J gene TRBJ1-2, with a tentative D call TRBD1 (5 bases). The sequence was obtained from a woman aged 18-29 years in good health and CMV-seronegative. The CDR3: CAWSPELQGNQGYTF. In DNA, the CDR3 is TGTGCCTGGAGTCCGGAACTCCAGGGAAATCAGGGCTACACCTTC.